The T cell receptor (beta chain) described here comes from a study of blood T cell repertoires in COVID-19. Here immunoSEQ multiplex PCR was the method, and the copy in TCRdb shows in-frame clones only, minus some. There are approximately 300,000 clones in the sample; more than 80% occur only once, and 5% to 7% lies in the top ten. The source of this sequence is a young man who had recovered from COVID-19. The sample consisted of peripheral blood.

The CDR3 protein is CASSLSGGVYNEQFF. CDR3 bases: TGTGCCAGCAGCCTTAGCGGGGGGGTTTACAATGAGCAGTTCTTC. J is TRBJ2-1 and V is TRBV11-1; 11 nucleotides align to TRBD2. V lost 5 bases and J lost 4; bases outside the gene matches: 4. The CDR3 runs 15 residues. Germline lookup yields CDR1 SGHAT and CDR2 FQDESV (reference sequence). The whole variable domain, filled in from reference TRBV11-1 and TRBJ2-1, reads EAEVAQSPRYKITEKSQAVAFWCDPISGHATLYWYRQILGQGPELLVQFQDESVVDDSQLPKDRFSAERLKGVDSTLKIQPAELGDSAMYLCASSLSGGVYNEQFFGPGTRLTVL.